One sample yielded the 13 T cell receptor beta chains listed below, sequenced in a study of cytomegalovirus exposure and HLA in healthy donors. PCR employed 60 Vbeta and 13 Jbeta primers. Repertoires were generated with immunoSEQ multiplex PCR, while TCRdb's copy carries only in-frame clones and drops some. This table has over 55,000 clones, around 70% appearing once. The specimen sequenced was PBMCs. The receptors shown here come from a woman in her fifties or sixties in good health and CMV-seropositive.

The genes are TRBV10-3 and TRBJ2-3; TRBD2 aligns across 14 bases. CDR1 and CDR2 from the germline V gene are ENHRY and SYGVKD. V dropped 6 bases and J dropped 4; count of bases not matched to a gene: 3. This CDR3 comprises 15 residues. As DNA, the CDR3 is TGTGCCATCAGACCGGGACTAGCGGGAGCAGATACGCAGTATTTT. It codes for CAIRPGLAGADTQYF.

The genes are TRBV5-1 and TRBJ2-1, with 10 bases identical to TRBD1. Germline assignment: CDR1 SGHRS and CDR2 YFSETQ. The CDR3 sequence is 15 residues long. V lost 2 bases, J lost 6 bases, and 5 bases stayed unmatched. The CDR3 loop reads CASSFGTGAINEQFF. The CDR3 DNA sequence: TGCGCCAGCAGCTTCGGGACAGGGGCGATCAATGAGCAGTTCTTC. The variable domain in full, with the rest retrieved from reference TRBV5-1 and TRBJ2-1, is KAGVTQTPRYLIKTRGQQVTLSCSPISGHRSVSWYQQTPGQGLQFLFEYFSETQRNKGNFPGRFSGRQFSNSRSEMNVSTLELGDSALYLCASSFGTGAINEQFFGPGTRLTVL.

This chain connects TRBV10-3 to TRBJ1-2, with 7 positions matching TRBD1. Trimming removed 1 base from V and 11 bases from J; junction bases left unmatched: 10. Looked up from germline, CDR1 is ENHRY and CDR2 is SYGVKD. CDR3 length equals 14 residues. The CDR3, as DNA: TGTGCCATCAGTGAGTTGGTAGAGACAGGGTTGTACACCTTC. It codes for CAISELVETGLYTF.

The rearrangement joins TRBV6-5 to TRBJ2-3; TRBD2 matches at 7 bases. This CDR3 has 13 residues. The V and J ends lost 4 bases and 4 bases, in that order; junction bases with no gene match: 2. CDR1 MNHEY and CDR2 SVGAGI come from the germline V gene. Written as DNA, the CDR3 is TGTGCCAGCAGTTGGCTAGCGGCAGATACGCAGTATTTT. Its protein is CASSWLAADTQYF.

The chain has TRBV10-2 and TRBJ1-2; 8 nucleotides agree with TRBD1. Germline CDR1 is WSHSY and CDR2 is SAAADI. The length of the CDR3 is 13 residues. Trimming took 4 bases from V and 7 from J; bases not matched to a gene: 5. CDR3 sequence reads: CASSGQGISGYTF. CDR3 nucleotide sequence: TGCGCCAGCAGTGGACAGGGGATATCTGGCTACACCTTC.

V usage is TRBV5-1 and J usage is TRBJ1-2; TRBD1 might be the D (6 bases). Germline V gene lookup returns CDR1 SGHRS and CDR2 YFSETQ. Trimming stripped 4 bases from V and 3 bases from J, with 13 bases between. The CDR3 loop spans 14 amino acids. The CDR3 protein is CASSLEGGDYGYTF. As DNA, the CDR3 is TGCGCCAGCAGCCTCGAGGGGGGGGACTATGGCTACACCTTC.

The chain is built from TRBV7-3 and TRBJ2-1, with D tentatively TRBD1 (6 bases). The CDR3 is 12 amino acids. Germline lookup yields CDR1 SGHTA and CDR2 FQGTGA. V was cut by 5 bases and J by 7 bases, with 9 bases left in between. The DNA for the CDR3 is TGTGCCAGCAGCGGACAGCATAATGAGCAGTTCTTC. Its translation: CASSGQHNEQFF.

The chain is built from TRBV28 and TRBJ2-1; weak D call: TRBD2 (5 bases). V lost 8 bases and J lost 9, with 17 bases in between. Germline values: CDR1 MDHEN, CDR2 SYDVKM. The CDR3 loop spans 13 amino acids. The CDR3 region is CASGFTRIGEQFF. DNA of the CDR3: TGTGCCAGCGGCTTTACTAGGATCGGTGAGCAGTTCTTC.

J is TRBJ2-5 and V is TRBV2; 10 bases fit TRBD2. Germline-derived CDR1 and CDR2 are SNHLY and FYNNEI. The CDR3 covers 12 residues. The trim removed 10 bases at V and 5 bases at J, leaving 4 bases unmatched. The CDR3 coding sequence is TGTGCCACGGGACTAGCGATTGAGACCCAGTACTTC. Encoded protein: CATGLAIETQYF.

This chain joins TRBV2 and TRBJ2-7; TRBD1 aligns across 7 bases. The length of the CDR3 is 14 residues. The germline CDR1 and CDR2 sequences are SNHLY and FYNNEI. The junction had 10 bases not matched to a gene; V was cut back by 4 bases and J by 7 bases. CDR3 sequence: CASSALDRTQEQYF. The CDR3 DNA sequence: TGTGCCAGCAGTGCTTTGGACAGGACCCAGGAGCAGTACTTC.

A note on this clone: At one of its ends the junction is not consistent with the germline gene, which may arise from a read error. V and J are TRBV5-1 and TRBJ2-3; 7 bases are a match to TRBD2. Germline CDR1 is SGHRS and CDR2 is YFSETQ. The CDR3 covers 17 residues. The CDR3 DNA reads as TGCGCCAGCGCTGCCCGTCGGCAGCGGGATAGCACAGATACGCAATATTTT. Protein product: CASAARRQRDSTDTQYF.

This clone has only a few counts. The chain's CDR3 is CASSLSGRVETQYF. The CDR3 DNA follows: TGTGCCAGCAGCCTTAGCGGGAGGGTGGAGACCCAGTACTTC. The chain carries TRBV7-2 and TRBJ2-5, with 11 bases matching TRBD2. The ends lost 5 bases at V and 5 bases at J; junction bases unmatched: 4. The CDR3 is 14 residues long. In germline, CDR1 is SGHTA, CDR2 FQGNSA. Variable domain in full (rest from reference TRBV7-2 and TRBJ2-5): GAGVSQSPSNKVTEKGKDVELRCDPISGHTALYWYRQSLGQGLEFLIYFQGNSAPDKSGLPSDRFSAERTGGSVSTLTIQRTQQEDSAVYLCASSLSGRVETQYFGPGTRLLVL.

This clone showed up just a few times. The rearrangement joins TRBV19 to TRBJ2-3, with a tentative D call TRBD2 (7 bases). CDR1 and CDR2 (germline): LNHDA, SQIVND (reference sequence). The CDR3 length is 16 residues. Trimming stripped 6 bases from V and 4 bases from J, with 20 bases between. In nucleotides, the CDR3 is TGTGCCAGTAGACGCAGAGGGGGGGCCGTCGCAGATACGCAGTATTTT. Its translation is CASRRRGGAVADTQYF.